This record covers a single T cell receptor (gamma chain). Its cognate antigen is unknown. Other DNA sequences in this specimen translate into the identical CDR3. These data are taken from a study of Vδ1+ human thymocytes. Study results and limitations: Unexpected Vdelta2 sequences could cause misinterpretation of bulk repertoire data. In the thymus, TRG and TRD repertoires looked highly polyclonal with Gaussian CDR3 lengths. Thymic delta-chain repertoires held approximately 20% Vdelta2 sequences and few Vdelta3, despite high sort purity. TRD repertoires were essentially private, unlike widely shared TRG clonotypes.

The template was reverse-transcribed extracted RNA. Multiplex PCR used pooled V-gene forward primers and a constant-region reverse primer to amplify CDR3s. TCRdb made new clone calls on the multiplex PCR reads using CATT. The sample has 25,000 to 35,000 gamma-chain clones, roughly 20% seen once; the top ten hold under 2%. The CDR3 has 14 residues. Germline V lookup: CDR1 VINAFY, CDR2 YDVSNSKD. Germline trimming cut 0 bases from V and 4 bases from J; bases unmatched to any gene: 6. Thymocytes were sorted as CD3+ TCRVdelta1+ TCRVdelta2- after alphabeta T cell depletion. This clonotype originated in a boy in the first two years of life who had congenital heart surgery. V usage is TRGV5 and J usage is TRGJ1 or TRGJ2. Sequenced input: Vdelta1+ gamma-delta thymocytes from the thymus. Subset in this sample: FACS-sorted CD3+ TCRalphabeta- TCRVdelta1+ TCRVdelta2- thymocytes. The CDR3 protein is CATWDRVEYYKKLF. For the CDR3, the DNA is TGTGCCACCTGGGACAGGGTGGAATATTATAAGAAACTCTTT.